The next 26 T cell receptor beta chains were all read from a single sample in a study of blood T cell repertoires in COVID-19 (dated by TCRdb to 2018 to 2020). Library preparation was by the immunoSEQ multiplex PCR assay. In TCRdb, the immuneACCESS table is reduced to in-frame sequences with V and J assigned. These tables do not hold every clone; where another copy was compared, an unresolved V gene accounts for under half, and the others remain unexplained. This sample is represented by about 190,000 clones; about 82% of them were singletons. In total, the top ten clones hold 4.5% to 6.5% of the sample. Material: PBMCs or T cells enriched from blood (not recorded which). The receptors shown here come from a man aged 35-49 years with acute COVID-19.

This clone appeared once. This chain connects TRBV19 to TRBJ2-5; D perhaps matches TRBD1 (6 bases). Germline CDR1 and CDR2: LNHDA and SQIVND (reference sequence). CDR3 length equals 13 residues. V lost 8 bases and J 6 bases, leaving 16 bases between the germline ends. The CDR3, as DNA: TGTGCCAGTGCCCAGGACAGCCTACAGACCCAGTACTTC. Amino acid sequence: CASAQDSLQTQYF.

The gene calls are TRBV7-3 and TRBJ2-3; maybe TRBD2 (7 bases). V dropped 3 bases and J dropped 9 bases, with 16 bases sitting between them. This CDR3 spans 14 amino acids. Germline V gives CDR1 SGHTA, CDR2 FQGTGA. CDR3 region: CASSFREGGATQYF. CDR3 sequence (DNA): TGTGCCAGCAGCTTCCGGGAAGGGGGGGCCACGCAGTATTTT.

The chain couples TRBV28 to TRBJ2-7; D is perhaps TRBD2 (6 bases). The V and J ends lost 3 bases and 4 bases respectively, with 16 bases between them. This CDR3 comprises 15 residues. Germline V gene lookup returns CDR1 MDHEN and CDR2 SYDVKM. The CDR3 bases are TGTGCCAGCAGTTTGGGGGGACGGAGTTCGTACGAGCAGTACTTC. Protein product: CASSLGGRSSYEQYF.

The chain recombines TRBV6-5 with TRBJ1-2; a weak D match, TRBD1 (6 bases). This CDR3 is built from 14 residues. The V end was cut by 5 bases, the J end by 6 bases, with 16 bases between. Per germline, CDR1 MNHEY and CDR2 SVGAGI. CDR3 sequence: CASSPDRTLNGYTF. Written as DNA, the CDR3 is TGTGCCAGCAGTCCCGACAGGACACTCAATGGCTACACCTTC.

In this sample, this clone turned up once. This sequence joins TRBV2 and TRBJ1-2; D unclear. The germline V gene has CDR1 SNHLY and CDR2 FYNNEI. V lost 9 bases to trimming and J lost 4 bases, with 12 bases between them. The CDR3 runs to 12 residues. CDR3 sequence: CASSGISYGYTF. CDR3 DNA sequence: TGTGCCAGTAGCGGGATTTCCTATGGCTACACCTTC.

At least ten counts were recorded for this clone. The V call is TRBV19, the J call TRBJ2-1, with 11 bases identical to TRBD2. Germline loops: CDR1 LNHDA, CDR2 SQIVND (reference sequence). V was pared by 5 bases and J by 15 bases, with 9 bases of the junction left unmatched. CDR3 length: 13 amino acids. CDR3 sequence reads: CASSGILAGGMFF. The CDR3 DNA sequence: TGTGCCAGTAGTGGAATCCTAGCGGGAGGTATGTTCTTC.

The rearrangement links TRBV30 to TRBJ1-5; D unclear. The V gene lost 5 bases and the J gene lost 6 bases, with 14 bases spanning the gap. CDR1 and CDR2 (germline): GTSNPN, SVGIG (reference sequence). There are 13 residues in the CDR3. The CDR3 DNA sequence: TGTGCCTGGCGGGTCGGAGCGGGTCAGCCCCAGCATTTT. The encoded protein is CAWRVGAGQPQHF.

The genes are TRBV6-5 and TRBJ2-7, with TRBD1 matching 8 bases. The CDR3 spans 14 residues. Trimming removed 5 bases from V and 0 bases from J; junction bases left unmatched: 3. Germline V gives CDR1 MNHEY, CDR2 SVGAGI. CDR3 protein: CASSRDRSSYEQYF. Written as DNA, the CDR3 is TGTGCCAGCAGTCGGGACAGGAGCTCCTACGAGCAGTACTTC.

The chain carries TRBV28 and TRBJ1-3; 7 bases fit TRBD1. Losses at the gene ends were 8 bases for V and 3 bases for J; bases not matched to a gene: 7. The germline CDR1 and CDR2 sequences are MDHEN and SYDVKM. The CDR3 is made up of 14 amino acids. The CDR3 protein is CASLTGKGGNTIYF. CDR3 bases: TGTGCCAGCTTGACAGGGAAGGGTGGAAACACCATATATTTT.

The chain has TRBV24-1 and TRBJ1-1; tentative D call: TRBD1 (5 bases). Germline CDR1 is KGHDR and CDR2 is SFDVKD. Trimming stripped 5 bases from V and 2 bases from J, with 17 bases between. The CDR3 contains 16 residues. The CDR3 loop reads CATSAAERGGNTEAFF. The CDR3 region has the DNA TGTGCCACCAGTGCCGCTGAGAGGGGAGGAAACACTGAAGCTTTCTTT.

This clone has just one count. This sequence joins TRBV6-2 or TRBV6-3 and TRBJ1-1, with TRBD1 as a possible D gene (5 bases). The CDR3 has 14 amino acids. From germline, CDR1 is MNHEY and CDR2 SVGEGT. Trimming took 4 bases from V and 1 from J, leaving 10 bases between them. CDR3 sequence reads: CASSFGQGNTEAFF. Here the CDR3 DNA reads TGTGCCAGCAGTTTTGGCCAGGGGAACACTGAAGCTTTCTTT.

The CDR3 protein is CASSSYGTAGGKLFF. CDR3 bases: TGTGCCAGCAGTTCTTATGGGACAGCAGGGGGAAAACTGTTTTTT. The chain employs TRBV6-2 or TRBV6-3 and TRBJ1-4; TRBD1 matches 7 bases. Germline V gene sequence: CDR1 MNHEY, CDR2 SVGEGT. The CDR3 consists of 15 residues. V trimming: 4 bases; J trimming: 10 bases; junction bases outside the gene matches: 12.

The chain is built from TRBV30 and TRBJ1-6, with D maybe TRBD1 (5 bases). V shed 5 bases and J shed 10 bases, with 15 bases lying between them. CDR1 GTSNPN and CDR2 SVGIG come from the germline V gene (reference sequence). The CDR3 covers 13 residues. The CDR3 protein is CAWGSGVRSPLHF. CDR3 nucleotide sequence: TGTGCCTGGGGGTCGGGGGTTCGGTCACCCCTCCACTTT.

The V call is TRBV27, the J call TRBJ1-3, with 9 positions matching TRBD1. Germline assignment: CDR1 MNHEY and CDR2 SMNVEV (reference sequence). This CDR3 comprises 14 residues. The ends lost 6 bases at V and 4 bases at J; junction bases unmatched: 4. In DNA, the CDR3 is TGTGCCAGCAGGGACAGGGGTTCAGGAAACACCATATATTTT. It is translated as CASRDRGSGNTIYF.

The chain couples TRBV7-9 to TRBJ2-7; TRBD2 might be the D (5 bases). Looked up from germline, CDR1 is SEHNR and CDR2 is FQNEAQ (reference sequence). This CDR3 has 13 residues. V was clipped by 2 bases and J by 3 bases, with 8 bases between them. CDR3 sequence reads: CASSLRGVYEQYF. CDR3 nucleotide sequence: TGTGCCAGCAGCTTACGGGGAGTCTACGAGCAGTACTTC.

The CDR3 is CSVDGGEGEAFF. CDR3 DNA: TGCAGCGTTGACGGGGGGGAAGGAGAAGCTTTCTTT. V is TRBV29-1 and J is TRBJ1-1; D may be TRBD1 (5 bases). Germline V lookup: CDR1 SQVTM, CDR2 ANQGSEA. The V end was cut by 3 bases, the J end by 8 bases, with 13 bases between. The CDR3 extends over 12 amino acids.

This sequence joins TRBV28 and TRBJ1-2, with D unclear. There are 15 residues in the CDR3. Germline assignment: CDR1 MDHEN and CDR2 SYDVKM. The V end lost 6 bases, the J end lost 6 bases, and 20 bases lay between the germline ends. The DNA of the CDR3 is TGTGCCAGCAGCCCCACTGAGGGCGTCCTCGATGGCTACACCTTC. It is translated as CASSPTEGVLDGYTF.

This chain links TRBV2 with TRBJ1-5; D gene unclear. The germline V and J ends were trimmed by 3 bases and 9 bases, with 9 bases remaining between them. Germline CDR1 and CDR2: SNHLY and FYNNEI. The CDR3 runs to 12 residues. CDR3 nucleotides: TGTGCCAGCAGTGATGTTGAGCGGCCCCAGCATTTT. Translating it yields CASSDVERPQHF.

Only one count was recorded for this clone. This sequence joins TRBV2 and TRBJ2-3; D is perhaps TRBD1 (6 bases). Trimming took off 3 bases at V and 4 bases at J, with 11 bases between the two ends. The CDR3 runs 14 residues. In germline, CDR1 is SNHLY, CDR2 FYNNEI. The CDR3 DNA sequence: TGTGCCAGCAGTGATCCCAGGGGACCAGATACGCAGTATTTT. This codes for CASSDPRGPDTQYF.

The CDR3 loop reads CASSLWTGGGSPLHF. In nucleotides, the CDR3 is TGTGCCAGCAGTTTATGGACAGGGGGGGGATCACCCCTCCACTTT. The gene calls are TRBV27 and TRBJ1-6; 10 nucleotides agree with TRBD1. V was clipped by 1 base and J by 10 bases; unmatched bases: 4. In germline, CDR1 is MNHEY, CDR2 SMNVEV (reference sequence). The CDR3 covers 15 residues.

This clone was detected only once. CDR3 nucleotide sequence: TGTGCCAGCAGTTACCGGCGGGGGGGGTCCACAGATACGCAGTATTTT. Residues: CASSYRRGGSTDTQYF. J is TRBJ2-3 and V is TRBV6-5; TRBD2 aligns across 9 bases. V gave up 2 bases and J gave up 2 bases; unmatched junction bases: 5. CDR3 size: 16 residues. Per the germline V gene, CDR1 is MNHEY and CDR2 is SVGAGI.

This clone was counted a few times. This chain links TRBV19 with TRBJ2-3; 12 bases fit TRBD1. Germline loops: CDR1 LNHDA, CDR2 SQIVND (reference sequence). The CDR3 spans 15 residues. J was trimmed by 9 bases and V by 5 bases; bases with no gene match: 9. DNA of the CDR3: TGTGCCAGTAGTGTTTCGGGACAGGGGGCGAACACGCAGTATTTT. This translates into CASSVSGQGANTQYF.

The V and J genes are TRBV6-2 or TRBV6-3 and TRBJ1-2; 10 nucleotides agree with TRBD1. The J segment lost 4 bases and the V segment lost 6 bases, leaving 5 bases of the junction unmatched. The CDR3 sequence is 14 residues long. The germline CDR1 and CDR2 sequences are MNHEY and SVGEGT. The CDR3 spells CASSRRTGGYGYTF. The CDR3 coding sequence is TGTGCCAGCAGCCGGCGGACAGGGGGCTATGGCTACACCTTC.

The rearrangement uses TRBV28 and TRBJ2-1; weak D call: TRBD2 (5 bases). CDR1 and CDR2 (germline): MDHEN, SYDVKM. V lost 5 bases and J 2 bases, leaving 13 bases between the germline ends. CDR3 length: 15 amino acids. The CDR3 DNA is TGTGCCAGCAGTACTAGAAGGGAGACCTACAATGAGCAGTTCTTC. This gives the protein CASSTRRETYNEQFF.

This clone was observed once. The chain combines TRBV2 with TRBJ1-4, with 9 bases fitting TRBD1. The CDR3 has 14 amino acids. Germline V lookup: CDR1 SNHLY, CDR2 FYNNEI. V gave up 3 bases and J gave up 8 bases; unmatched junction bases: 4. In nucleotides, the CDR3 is TGTGCCAGCAGTGAGGGACAGGGTGACGAAAAACTGTTTTTT. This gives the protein CASSEGQGDEKLFF.

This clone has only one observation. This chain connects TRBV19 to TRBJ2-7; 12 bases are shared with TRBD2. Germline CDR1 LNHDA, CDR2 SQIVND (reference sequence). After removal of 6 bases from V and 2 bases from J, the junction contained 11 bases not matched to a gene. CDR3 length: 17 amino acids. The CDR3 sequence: CASSGLAGFPGAYEQYF. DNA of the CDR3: TGTGCCAGTAGCGGACTAGCGGGATTTCCCGGCGCCTACGAGCAGTACTTC.